Given below is one T cell receptor beta chain in context. Its antigen remains unidentified. A read error is possible here, since a much larger clone lies one base away. Instrument on record: Illumina HiSeq 1500. Clones were called with MiXCR by TCRdb after fastp trimmed the public reads at Q25, and only in-frame beta chains were retained. Rows merge per CDR3 protein into single entries with the most common DNA and genes. For this sample the table gives about a million distinct CDR3 sequences, of which around 30% were detected only once. About 14% of the sample is held by the ten biggest clonotypes. The germline V gene (reference sequence) gives CDR1 as SEHNR and CDR2 as FQNEAQ. From its cysteine to its phenylalanine, the CDR3 spans 16 amino acids. CDR3 DNA only is kept here, 48 bases in frame from base 1. The sample is drawn from a study of T cell repertoires in cytomegalovirus infection (dated by TCRdb to between 2018 and 2020). Study-level background: Peptide stimulations targeted recently identified HLA-C-restricted CMV epitopes, whose presentation resists viral immunomodulation, together with well-studied HLA-B-restricted epitopes. The HLA type of each donor mattered for the analysis, because public TCR beta signatures pointed to carriage of CMV infection along with the matching HLA type. The paper's findings and limits, for the study overall: Cumulative frequency of public TCR beta family members discriminated carriers of CMV infection plus the relevant HLA type in this cohort and an independent approximately 370-donor cohort. The ex vivo response was dominated by HLA-C-restricted CMV-specific TCR beta clonotypes, and the single most frequent clonotype in two of eight donors was supplied by these HLA-C-restricted clonotypes.

The sample's treatment or condition label is to be understood as: in vitro stimulation with specific CMV peptide epitopes to enrich CMV-specific T cells. The receptor comes from a human donor in good health (CMV status not recorded). Some clones in this sample may be carry-over from other donors' samples. This chain joins TRBV7-9 to TRBJ1-1, and TRBD1 aligns with 7 junction nucleotides. The input for sequencing was cultured CD8+ T cells from PBMCs, taken from culture after CMV antigen stimulation. The DNA sequence reads TGTGCCAACAGCCGTTATTTACAGGGGAAGAAGGCTGAAGCTTTCTTT. Translated, this is CANSRYLQGKKAEAFF. Here the CDR3 is joined to the reference TRBV7-9 and TRBJ1-1 genes, and the full variable domain is: DTGVSQNPRHKITKRGQNVTFRCDPISEHNRLYWYRQTLGQGPEFLTYFQNEAQLEKSRLLSDRFSAERPKGSFSTLEIQRTEQGDSAMYLCANSRYLQGKKAEAFFGQGTRLTVV.